This record concerns one TCR beta chain sequence. Its antigen is still unknown. No much larger clone is present one base from it, and per-base qualities are unavailable. This record comes from a study of cytomegalovirus exposure and HLA in healthy donors (TCRdb year 2017). In terms of the full investigation: In an earlier analysis of fewer than 750 of the donors, 276 Gb of sequence data and just under 120 million unique TCR beta sequences from 180 million or so T cells were reported. Every repertoire in the discovery cohort had been generated on one and the same sequencing platform. To study patterns of TCR occurrence, a later analysis re-analyzed previously published TCR beta repertoires from around 660 donors and added high-resolution HLA genotyping. Of the 300 to 450 genotyped donors, 75% to 85% were placed in the genetic ancestry cluster associated with self-reported Caucasian donors. On average, approximately 250,000 unique TCR beta nucleotide sequences were sequenced per donor among more than 350 genotyped donors of the cohort, with roughly 19% of those sequences being non-productive. Approximately 300 gigabases of sequencing data and 70 million to 100 million unique TCR sequences made up an early release that covered 500 to 700 HLA-typed donors. A separate validation cohort of 100 to 150 different subjects was used in addition to the roughly 700-subject first cohort. Typing coverage varied by locus: roughly 629-630 donors for A, B, C, DRB1 and DQB1; approximately 520 for DQA1; around 610 for DPA1; fewer than 480 for DPB1. A later genetic analysis used genome-wide SNP genotypes for about 65% of the 666 donors, treating that subset as a discovery cohort. HLA typing covered class I and class II loci at four-digit resolution. Roughly five DR-DQ haplotypes were treated as single units for association and clustering because of strong linkage in the cohort. The study aimed to test whether signatures of past pathogen exposure could be identified by cataloging public T cell receptors. High-throughput TCR immunosequencing, statistical association of individual TCRs with disease status, and machine learning were combined to predict cytomegalovirus infection status. In the later analysis, no new phenotypic data were used to find candidate immune exposures; instead, reliance was placed on TCR beta sequences and their occurrence across donors. An earlier analysis of approximately 580 of the donors used high-throughput TCR beta sequencing to judge whether each TCR beta V gene segment behaved as functional or pseudogenic. The T cell repertoires of around 670 subjects were profiled by immunosequencing and related to cytomegalovirus serostatus. Donor age, sex, ethnicity and CMV serostatus were compiled alongside the repertoire data.

The cohort consisted of 600 to 700 healthy bone marrow donors. Cohort members were all nominally healthy when sampled, although unrecorded immune exposures were likely present. The donor was CMV seronegative and belonged to the group of roughly 330 seronegative cohort members. A peripheral blood sample was collected from each donor, and TCR beta sequencing was performed on peripheral blood mononuclear cells. The Qiagen DNeasy Blood Extraction Kit was used to extract genomic DNA from the blood cell samples. Library generation was performed with the immunoSEQ multiplex PCR assay. For the multiplex PCR, a mixture combining 60 forward primers for TCR Vbeta segments and 13 reverse primers for TCR Jbeta segments was used. A multiplex PCR assay on genomic DNA amplified the CDR3 region of rearranged TCR beta genes. On the Illumina HiSeq System, the amplified TCR beta libraries were sequenced as 87-base-pair reads. The source study handled its data this way. A later analysis tallied 75 million to 95 million unique TCR beta chains across the 610 or so repertoires, and approximately 12 million of those chains were shared by two or more donors. Raw reads were error-corrected and collapsed into unique sequences by a nearest-neighbor algorithm in which closely related sequences were merged to remove PCR and sequencing errors. CDR3 sequences were aligned to IMGT reference sequences to assign V, D and J gene segments. For a sequence to be retained, a match of at least six nucleotides to both a V gene segment and a J gene segment was required. Rearrangements were called productive when the CDR3 lacked stop codons and stayed in frame with V and J; all others were non-productive. CDR3 was defined according to IMGT convention as the region running from the second conserved V-encoded cysteine to the conserved J-encoded phenylalanine. The earlier analysis of roughly 590 of the donors excluded any sequence lacking an unambiguous match to a single V gene segment. In an earlier analysis of approximately 550 of the donors, V segments were called functional above 56.7% productive rearrangements and were called segregating when the between-donor standard deviation exceeded 5%. A statistical classification framework was built for diagnosing cytomegalovirus status from the catalog of TCR beta chain sequences. In a later analysis, TCR nucleotide sequences were compared against IMGT/GENE-DB human TR gene sequences so that V and J genes could be assigned. Using the TCRdist pipeline, a later analysis assigned CDR3 sequences along with most-parsimonious VDJ recombination scenarios. A later analysis defined each TCR beta chain by its CDR3 amino acid sequence plus V-gene family, and excluded reads lacking a unique V-gene family. To address suspected cross-contamination and a sequencing artifact, a later analysis removed 550 to 750 highly shared, low-generation-probability nucleotide sequences. For each public chain, a later analysis derived a clonal expansion index from normalized ranks of inferred template counts within each repertoire. In a later analysis, generation probabilities were computed using a VDJ recombination model fitted to out-of-frame rearrangements, and the results were checked against IGoR. A later analysis scored TCR-TCR, TCR-HLA and TCR-CMV co-occurrence with hypergeometric tests, applying a repertoire-size bias correction to TCR pairs. To estimate false discovery rates, a later analysis permuted the HLA or CMV assignments 20 times. In a later analysis, co-occurring TCRs were grouped with DBSCAN, and TCRdist sequence similarity was added when clustering was performed within HLA-allele-positive subsets. Co-occurrence clustering excluded repertoires with fewer than 30,000 or more than 120,000 public chains, plus five with anomalous nucleotide sharing. The clones in this table, taken by TCRdb from immuneACCESS, are in-frame only. Not every clone is retained; where verified, under half of the shortfall comes from an unresolved V gene, and the cause of the rest is unknown. The DNA was the basis for D and trimming; V, J and clone size are from that table. In this sample the table shows some 180,000 clones, about 80% of which occur a single time. The ten biggest clones cover approximately 1.4% of the sample.

General conclusions and limits of the study: A total of fewer than 200 TCR beta chains were listed by the study as associated with cytomegalovirus. Compared with equally common non-associated chains, HLA-associated TCR beta chains in a later analysis were more clonally expanded and had lower generation probabilities. Some IMGT-functional V segments, including TRBV6-2 and TRBV6-3, could not be distinguished by the 87-base-pair reads and were therefore excluded. Because HLA typing was unavailable for some donors at each locus, only the typed subset was used in association tests. In a later analysis, TCR association rates were found to vary across HLA loci, with the most associated TCRs seen for DRB1 alleles and the fewest for HLA-C alleles. Sequencing depth was assumed to be roughly uniform across donors in the presence/absence analyses, though that assumption may not hold. In vitro tests confirmed that a few of the cytomegalovirus-associated TCR beta chains recognize cytomegalovirus antigens. The classifier was reported to diagnose cytomegalovirus status with high specificity and sensitivity in both the original and validation cohorts. Correlated functional status among segregating V segments might be attributable to linkage disequilibrium, but an unknown experimental factor could not be ruled out. When HLA alleles, especially DR and DQ, strongly co-occurred, TCR associations were difficult to assign to individual alleles. In a later genetic analysis, a missense DCLRE1C variant was associated with V-gene and J-gene trimming of TCR beta chains, and the association was replicated in an independent cohort. At a false discovery rate of 0.05, a later analysis linked 15,000 to 20,000 TCR beta sequences to specific HLA alleles. The sequencing pipeline was judged likely to have produced a cluster of highly shared sequence variants as a technical artifact. Because counts were too low, roughly 16 rarely observed V segments, including chromosome 9 orphons, were left out of the earlier analysis of approximately 500 of the donors. Immune exposure information for the cohort was limited to CMV serostatus. A further reported finding was that TCR beta sequences accurately predicted the HLA-A and HLA-B alleles for most subjects in the first cohort. Most TCR sequences were observed very rarely across donors, whereas some public TCRs were present in many individuals. In an earlier analysis of a few hundred of the donors, most TCR beta V segments were observed in productive rearrangements about 90% or about 30% of the time, broadly matching IMGT annotations. In a later analysis, several top co-occurrence clusters were reported to appear linked to parvovirus B19, influenza, CMV and Epstein-Barr virus. A later analysis found that most CMV-associated TCR beta chains appeared HLA-restricted, with HLA associations seemingly driven largely by CMV exposure. Only TCR beta chains were sequenced in this cohort, and the absence of alpha or paired-chain data limited detectable features. According to a later genetic analysis, donors in an Asian-associated ancestry cluster had fewer N-insertions in productive TCRs than the approximately 700-donor mean. It was suggested by the authors that the approach could potentially be generalized to other disease states and immunological phenotypes.

At the junction V is shortened by 1 base and J by 1 base, with 10 bases in between. CDR1 KGHSH and CDR2 LQKENI are derived from the germline V gene. Taken from cysteine to phenylalanine, the CDR3 has 15 residues. Only the CDR3 DNA stays, 45 bases, in frame from base 1. Material for sequencing was PBMCs. Recombination linked TRBV18 to TRBJ1-1; TRBD1 is a weak D gene call, 5 bases matching. The source of this sequence is a man in his forties or fifties in good health and CMV-seronegative. The CDR3 has the sequence CASSPRGGENTEAFF. Read as DNA, the sequence is TGTGCCAGCTCACCACGAGGAGGGGAGAACACTGAAGCTTTCTTT.